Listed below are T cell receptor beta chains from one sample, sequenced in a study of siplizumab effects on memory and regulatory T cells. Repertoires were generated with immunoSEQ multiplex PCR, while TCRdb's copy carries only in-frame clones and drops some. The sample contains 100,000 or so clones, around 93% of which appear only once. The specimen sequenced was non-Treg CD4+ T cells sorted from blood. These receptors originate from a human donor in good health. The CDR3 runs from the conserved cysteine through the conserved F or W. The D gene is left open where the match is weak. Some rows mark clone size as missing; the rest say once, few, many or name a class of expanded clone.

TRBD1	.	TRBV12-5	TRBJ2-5	TGTGCTAGTGGCTCCGGACAGGGGGACGGGACCCAGTACTTC	CASGSGQGDGTQYF
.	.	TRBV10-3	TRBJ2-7	TGTGCCATCAGTGGCTCCCCAGGGGTCTCAACCTACGAGCAGTACTTC	CAISGSPGVSTYEQYF
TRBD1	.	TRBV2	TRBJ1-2	TGTGCCAGCAGTGGCGAGACAGGGTCCGGCTACACCTTC	CASSGETGSGYTF
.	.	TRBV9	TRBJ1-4	TGTGCCAGCAGCGTATCCGGGAGTAATGAAAAACTGTTTTTT	CASSVSGSNEKLFF
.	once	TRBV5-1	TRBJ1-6	TGCGCCAGCCGAACTACAGGAGATAATTCACCCCTCCACTTT	CASRTTGDNSPLHF
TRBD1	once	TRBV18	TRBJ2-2	TGTGCCAGCTCACCCCCGGACAGGGGTAACACCGGGGAGCTGTTTTTT	CASSPPDRGNTGELFF
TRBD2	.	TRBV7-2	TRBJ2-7	TGTGCCAGCAGCTTAAGGCCCGGGACTAGCGCCGAGCAGTACTTC	CASSLRPGTSAEQYF
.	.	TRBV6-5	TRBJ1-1	TGTGCCAGCAGTTCCCTAAAAGAAGCTTTCTTT	CASSSLKEAFF
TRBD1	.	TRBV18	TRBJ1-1	TGTGCCAGCTCACCGAGGACAGGGGCGGGGAACACTGAAGCTTTCTTT	CASSPRTGAGNTEAFF
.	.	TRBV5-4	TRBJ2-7	TGTGCCAGCAGCTCGAGCCGGGTCAGGGAGCGAATGCCCTACGAGCAGTACTTC	CASSSSRVRERMPYEQYF
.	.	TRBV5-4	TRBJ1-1	TGTGCCAGCAGCTTGGCCCAGGCTGGTGAAGCTTTCTTT	CASSLAQAGEAFF
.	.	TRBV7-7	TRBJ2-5	TGTGCCAGCAGCTTATTGGGAGGGACCCAGTACTTC	CASSLLGGTQYF
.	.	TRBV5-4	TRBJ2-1	TGTGCCAGCAGCTTCGGCGGGGACCCCTACAATGAGCAGTTCTTC	CASSFGGDPYNEQFF
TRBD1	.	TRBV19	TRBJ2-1	TGTGCCAGTAGTATTGGTGGGACAGGGGGCTGGGATGAGCAGTTCTTC	CASSIGGTGGWDEQFF
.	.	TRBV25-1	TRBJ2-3	TGTGCCAGCAGTTGGGAGAGGAGGGGGCTAGGGACAGATACGCAGTATTTT	CASSWERRGLGTDTQYF
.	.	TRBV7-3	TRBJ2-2	TGTGCCAGCAGCTTGAGTGGGACGGTGAACACCGGGGAGCTGTTTTTT	CASSLSGTVNTGELFF
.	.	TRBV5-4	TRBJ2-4	TGTGCCAGCAGCACGGACAGGGAGGGGACGGCCTTCGAAAACATTCAGTACTTC	CASSTDREGTAFENIQYF
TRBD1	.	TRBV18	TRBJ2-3	TGTGCCAGCTCGCCCGGGACAGGGAATACAGATACGCAGTATTTT	CASSPGTGNTDTQYF
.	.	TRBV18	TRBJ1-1	TGTGCCAGCTCACCACCGGGGGAAGGCGCTTTCTTT	CASSPPGEGAFF
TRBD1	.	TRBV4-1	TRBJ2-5	TGCGCCAGCAGCCGATATTCTGGACAGGGGCAAGAGACCCAGTACTTC	CASSRYSGQGQETQYF
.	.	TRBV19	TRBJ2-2	TGTGCCAGTAGTATAGGGAGTAGCACCGGGGAGCTGTTTTTT	CASSIGSSTGELFF
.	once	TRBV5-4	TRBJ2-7	TGTGCCAGCAGCAAAGACAGCTACGAGCAGTACTTC	CASSKDSYEQYF
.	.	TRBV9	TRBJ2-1	TGTGCCAGCAGCGTAGGGGGCCGATCCTACAATGAGCAGTTCTTC	CASSVGGRSYNEQFF
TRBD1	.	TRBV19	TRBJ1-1	TGTGCCAGTAGAAGTACAGGGGTGGGCACTGAAGCTTTCTTT	CASRSTGVGTEAFF
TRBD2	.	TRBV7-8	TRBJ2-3	TGTGCCAGCAGCGCCAGACTAGCGGGGACCGCACCAGATACGCAGTATTTT	CASSARLAGTAPDTQYF
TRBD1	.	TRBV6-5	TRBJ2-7	TGTGCCAGCAGACAAGGACAGGGAAGGGACGAGCAGTACTTC	CASRQGQGRDEQYF
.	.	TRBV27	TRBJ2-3	TGTGCCAGCACCCCCAGGGCAGCCACAGATACGCAGTATTTT	CASTPRAATDTQYF
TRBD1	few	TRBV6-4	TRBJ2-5	TGTGCCAGGGGGGACAGAAGGAGCCAGTACTTC	CARGDRRSQYF
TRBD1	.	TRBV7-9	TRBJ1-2	TGTGCCAGCAGCCATCGACAGGGCCCCTATGGCTACACCTTC	CASSHRQGPYGYTF
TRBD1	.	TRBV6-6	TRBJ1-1	TGTGCCAGCAGGTCCCCAGGGGGGCAACCTCACACTGAAGCTTTCTTT	CASRSPGGQPHTEAFF
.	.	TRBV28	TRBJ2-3	TGTGCCAGCTTAAGATATGCGCGGGGGCCCGGGACAGATACGCAGTATTTT	CASLRYARGPGTDTQYF
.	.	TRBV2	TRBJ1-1	TGTGCCAGCGGTTACGGAATGGGTACTGAAGCTTTCTTT	CASGYGMGTEAFF
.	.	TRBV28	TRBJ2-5	TGTGCCAGCAGTTTATCGGGGGAGACCCAGTACTTC	CASSLSGETQYF
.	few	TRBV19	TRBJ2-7	TGTGCCAGTAGCGGAGACTCGCTCGAGCAGTACTTC	CASSGDSLEQYF
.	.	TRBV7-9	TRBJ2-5	TGTGCCAGCAGCCCCCCATGGTCTGAGGAGACCCAGTACTTC	CASSPPWSEETQYF
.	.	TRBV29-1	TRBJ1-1	TGCAGCGTTGTTTCTTCGGGGAACACTGAAGCTTTCTTT	CSVVSSGNTEAFF
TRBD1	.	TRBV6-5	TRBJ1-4	TGTGCCAGCAGCCCGGGACAGTCTAATGAAAAACTGTTTTTT	CASSPGQSNEKLFF
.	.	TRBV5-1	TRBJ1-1	TGCGCCAGCAGCTTTAGCCAGGGAACGATGAACACTGAAGCTTTCTTT	CASSFSQGTMNTEAFF
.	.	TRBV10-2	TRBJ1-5	TGCGCCAGCAGTGAGTCCTCAAGAAATCAGCCCCAGCATTTT	CASSESSRNQPQHF
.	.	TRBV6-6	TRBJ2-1	TGTGCCAGCAGCCGACAGTCTACTCTCAATGAGCAGTTCTTC	CASSRQSTLNEQFF
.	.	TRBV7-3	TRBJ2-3	TGTGCCAGCAGCTTAAACACCGTTAGCACAGATACGCAGTATTTT	CASSLNTVSTDTQYF
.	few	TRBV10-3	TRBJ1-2	TGTGCCGGGCGGCCCGGATCCGACTATGGCTACACCTTC	CAGRPGSDYGYTF